One and the same sample provided the 11 T cell receptor beta chains below, sequenced in a study of T cell responses to AZD1222 COVID-19 vaccine. Assay used: immunoSEQ multiplex PCR; TCRdb lists only in-frame clones, some missing. In the table there are roughly 110,000 clones, around 92% of which are singletons. Sequenced material: peripheral blood, taken 28 days after the second AZD1222 dose. These receptors were obtained from an adult who received the AZD1222 COVID-19 vaccine.

The chain is built from TRBV12-3 or TRBV12-4 and TRBJ1-5; unclear D gene. With 0 bases removed from V and 4 bases from J, the gap between germline ends came to 4 bases. The CDR3 has 13 residues. CDR3 DNA sequence: TGTGCCAGCAGTTTAGCAGGAAATCAGCCCCAGCATTTT. This encodes CASSLAGNQPQHF.

The chain links TRBV30 to TRBJ1-1; D not certain. CDR1 is GTSNPN and CDR2 is SVGIG in the germline V gene (reference sequence). CDR3 size: 14 residues. V was cut by 0 bases and J by 0 bases, with 8 bases left in between. The DNA for the CDR3 is TGTGCCTGGAGTGTAGTCCGAATGAACACTGAAGCTTTCTTT. This sequence encodes CAWSVVRMNTEAFF.

The genes are TRBV13 and TRBJ1-1, with TRBD1 as a possible D gene (5 bases). Deletions cut 5 bases from V and 11 bases from J, with 15 bases between. This CDR3 is built from 12 residues. Germline V gene data show CDR1 as PRHDT and CDR2 as FYEKMQ (reference sequence). CDR3 protein: CASSLWAEGAFF. For the CDR3, the DNA is TGTGCCAGCAGCCTTTGGGCCGAGGGGGCTTTCTTT.

V is TRBV5-1 and J is TRBJ2-7, with TRBD2 matching 10 bases. J was trimmed by 3 bases and V by 5 bases; bases with no gene match: 17. Germline V gene sequence: CDR1 SGHRS, CDR2 YFSETQ. The CDR3 extends over 18 amino acids. The DNA for the CDR3 is TGCGCCAGCAGACCCTTCAGCTCTCTAGCGGGAGAGGGCTACGAGCAGTACTTC. This gives the protein CASRPFSSLAGEGYEQYF.

This clone was detected a few times. The rearrangement joins TRBV19 to TRBJ2-7; perhaps D is TRBD1 or TRBD2 (5 bases each). V shed 3 bases and J shed 3 bases, with 12 bases lying between them. This CDR3 contains 14 residues. Germline values: CDR1 LNHDA, CDR2 SQIVND (reference sequence). The CDR3 DNA reads as TGTGCCAGTAGTATGGGGACCAAGCTCTACGAGCAGTACTTC. Translated: CASSMGTKLYEQYF.

The chain couples TRBV6-1 to TRBJ2-7; D could derive from TRBD1 or TRBD2 (6 bases each). Germline loops: CDR1 MNHNS, CDR2 SASEGT. Trimming stripped 2 bases from V and 1 base from J, with 15 bases between. The CDR3 extends over 16 amino acids. The CDR3 bases are TGTGCCAGCAGTGAAAGGGGGGCGGGGCTGTCCTACGAGCAGTACTTC. It codes for CASSERGAGLSYEQYF.

The DNA of the CDR3 is TGCGCCAGCAGCTTGGGCGGGAGGCACGATGAAGCTTTCTTT. This sequence encodes CASSLGGRHDEAFF. This chain joins TRBV5-1 and TRBJ1-1; the D is unclear. Germline V gives CDR1 SGHRS, CDR2 YFSETQ. Trimming removed 0 bases from V and 7 bases from J, with 13 bases in between. The CDR3 is 14 amino acids.

The gene calls are TRBV27 and TRBJ1-1, with a tentative D call TRBD1 (5 bases). The CDR3 consists of 14 residues. The ends were cut back, 1 base at V and 5 bases at J, with 11 bases in the middle. The V gene's germline CDR1 is MNHEY and CDR2 SMNVEV (reference sequence). CDR3 coding DNA: TGTGCCAGCAGTTTATGGAAAGGGGAGACTGAAGCTTTCTTT. It specifies CASSLWKGETEAFF.

The chain uses TRBV5-4 and TRBJ1-2, with 8 bases lining up with TRBD1. Germline loops: CDR1 SGHNT, CDR2 YYREEE (reference sequence). The CDR3 loop spans 13 amino acids. After removal of 3 bases from V and 8 bases from J, the junction contained 6 bases not matched to a gene. In DNA, the CDR3 is TGTGCCAGCAGCTCCGCAGGGGGCAACGGCTACACCTTC. Translating gives CASSSAGGNGYTF.

V usage is TRBV7-9 and J usage is TRBJ1-2; D not resolved. This CDR3 has 14 amino acids. V was trimmed by 4 bases and J by 4 bases, leaving 13 bases between them. Germline CDR1 SEHNR, CDR2 FQNEAQ (reference sequence). The CDR3 here is CASSYNQGSYGYTF. The CDR3 region has the DNA TGTGCCAGCAGCTATAACCAAGGGAGCTATGGCTACACCTTC.

The count of this clone is one. The chain links TRBV12-3 or TRBV12-4 to TRBJ1-5; D is ambiguous. The CDR3 length is 12 residues. V was trimmed by 3 bases and J by 6 bases, leaving 6 bases between them. CDR3 DNA: TGTGCCAGCAGTTTTTGGGGTCAGCCCCAGCATTTT. This encodes CASSFWGQPQHF.